This TCR beta chain was captured in a study of cytomegalovirus exposure and HLA in healthy donors. Study conclusions and caveats: A likely sequencing artifact accounted for one observed cluster of highly shared sequence variants.

In the PCR, 60 Vbeta and 13 Jbeta primers were used. TCRdb's table, derived via immunoSEQ multiplex PCR, lists solely in-frame clones and lacks some. The table includes under 200,000 clones, roughly 80% detected once. In regard to this clone: What it binds is unknown.

V was pared by 1 base and J by 5 bases, with 8 bases of the junction left unmatched. There are 16 residues in the CDR3. In germline, CDR1 is SGHVS, CDR2 FNYEAQ. The source material was PBMCs. V usage is TRBV7-6 and J usage is TRBJ2-7, with 10 positions matching TRBD1. The clonotype was recovered from a man aged 45 to 65 in good health and CMV-seronegative. The chain's CDR3 is CASSLGGQGSKNEQYF. CDR3 sequence (DNA): TGTGCCAGCAGCTTAGGGGGACAGGGGTCGAAGAACGAGCAGTACTTC.